The clone carrying this T cell receptor beta chain occurred many times. One entry per CDR3 protein, called by TCRdb with MiXCR from the RACE reads. Found here are some 64,000 distinct CDR3 sequences, around 10% of them singletons; the top ten hold roughly 2%. The entry originates in a study of human T cells and chemical hapten exposure. Study background: For sensitization, 2% DPC was applied to a roughly 2 cm by roughly 2 cm patch of upper inner arm skin. While the approximately 22-week study was under way, patients received diphenylcyclopropenone on the scalp every week.

The time point denotes: patch test 3, about 24 weeks after DPC sensitization. As for treatment: therapeutic diphenylcyclopropenone sensitization with weekly scalp DPC. This CDR3 spans 14 amino acids. The junction had 11 bases not matched to a gene; V was cut back by 6 bases and J by 6 bases. Germline-derived CDR1 and CDR2 are SQVTM and ANQGSEA. The specimen comprised whole blood, sampled in connection with sensitization to the hapten diphenylcyclopropenone (DPC). This TCR derives from a woman in her 30s with alopecia areata. Some clones in this sample may be carry-over from other donors' samples. The chain carries TRBV29-1 and TRBJ1-1; 9 positions agree with TRBD1. The CDR3 region has the DNA TGCAGCGTGCCCGGACAGGGGATGAGGGCTGAAGCTTTCTTT. Protein sequence: CSVPGQGMRAEAFF.